This T cell receptor beta chain was retrieved from a study of blood T cell repertoires in COVID-19 (dated by TCRdb to the early 2020s). Describing the broader study: Samples covering the acute and convalescent phases of COVID-19 were provided by collaborators in the United States, Italy and Spain. Subjects who had been exposed to COVID-19, were actively infected with it, or had recovered from it provided the deeply sampled blood TCRbeta repertoires that made up the dataset. Nearly every sample came with metadata listing a de-identified subject ID, COVID-19 status, age in years and sex. A freely available public database, intended as a resource for researchers studying the immune response to SARS-CoV-2, is where the repertoires were released. HLA class I and class II types, where available, came from metadata supplied by the sample provider rather than from assay-based typing. The samples were drawn from the first 160 participants of the ongoing ImmuneRACE study and from over 950 subjects provided by 6 global collaborators. The prospective study material was composed of cDNA or gDNA derived from T cells, B-cell-depleted T cells, or PBMCs. What the study reported, not specific to this receptor: The quantity of clinical and demographic metadata differed by source and by participant and was supplied without curation.

The immunoSEQ Assay, a bias-controlled multiplex PCR, was used to amplify TCRbeta CDR3 regions from genomic DNA. Processing in the source paper ran as follows. The number of nucleated cells in each sample was estimated by amplification of reference gene primers within the assay. To quantify the absolute abundance of each unique TCRbeta CDR3 rearrangement, sequence reads were collapsed and filtered. For each sample, productive Simpson clonality was calculated as the square root of Simpson's diversity index across productive rearrangements. TCRdb provides this immuneACCESS table in a form limited to in-frame rearrangements. Some clones are lacking; in checked studies, under half of them reflect an unresolved V gene, and why the rest are absent is not known. V, J and clone size are taken as reported in that table, and D and trimming were inferred from the DNA itself. This sample gives more than 450,000 clones in total; roughly 90% of them show up just once. About 0.65% of the sample lies in the top ten.

From its cysteine to its phenylalanine, the CDR3 spans 17 amino acids. Just the 51-base CDR3 DNA is kept, in frame starting at base 1. CDR1 and CDR2, looked up from the germline V gene (reference sequence), are LGHDT and YNNKEL. For this chain, trimming is 0 bases at the V end and 4 bases at the J end, and the number of junction bases without a gene match is 8. The sample holds one count of this clone. Its antigen is unknown. There are no base qualities to consult, and no much larger clone falls within one base. Participants in the prospective study were enrolled through a virtual design, were aged roughly 18 to 90 years, and lived in about two dozen United States geographic areas. Cohort assignment in the prospective study relied on participant-reported clinical history from a screening survey and a study questionnaire. For ImmuneRACE Cohort 3, a participant was defined as recovered based on two consecutive negative NP/OP PCR tests, clearance by a healthcare professional, or resolution of symptoms. In the prospective study, whole blood, serum and a nasopharyngeal or oropharyngeal swab were collected from each participant by mobile phlebotomists. Prospective study participants could optionally give additional blood draws and questionnaires over an approximately 2-month period. Before DNA extraction, blood samples from the prospective study were shipped at room temperature or frozen.

The rearranged segments are TRBV3-1 (or the pseudogene TRBV3-2) and TRBJ2-1; the junction holds 8 bases that match TRBD2. The sequencing input was PBMCs or T cells enriched from blood (not recorded which). The TCR comes from a woman aged 18-30 years who had recovered from COVID-19. The CDR3 reads CASSQDLGRGEYNEQFF. The DNA sequence is as follows: TGTGCCAGCAGCCAAGATCTCGGGAGGGGTGAATACAATGAGCAGTTCTTC.